The T cell receptor (beta chain) under discussion was sequenced for a study of blood T cell repertoires in COVID-19 (dated by TCRdb to 2020 to 2022). A note on the overall study: Collaborator samples came from the United States, Italy and Spain and covered acute and convalescent phases of COVID-19. Where available, HLA class I and class II types were taken from metadata supplied by the sample provider and were not determined by assay-based typing. A de-identified subject ID, COVID-19 status, age in years and sex were almost always included in the sample metadata. The repertoires were made available in a free public database intended to serve as a resource for research on the immune response to SARS-CoV-2. The prospective study material was composed of cDNA or gDNA derived from T cells, B-cell-depleted T cells, or PBMCs. The dataset comprised deeply sampled blood TCRbeta repertoires from subjects exposed to, actively infected with, or recovered from COVID-19. The samples were drawn from the first 160 participants of the ongoing ImmuneRACE study and from 1,254 subjects provided by 6 global collaborators. Overall results and qualifications from the work: How much clinical and demographic metadata was included differed by source and by participant, and the metadata was provided uncurated.

A remark on this clone: Its antigen target is currently unknown. No quality values exist for individual bases; no much larger clone is one base distant.

TCRbeta CDR3 regions were amplified from genomic DNA by means of the immunoSEQ Assay, a bias-controlled multiplex PCR. The authors' analysis ran thus. The number of nucleated cells in each sample was estimated from the amplification of reference gene primers within the assay. Sequence reads were collapsed and filtered to measure the absolute abundance of every unique TCRbeta CDR3 rearrangement. For each sample, productive Simpson clonality was calculated as the square root of Simpson's diversity index across productive rearrangements. TCRdb holds this immuneACCESS table with in-frame rearrangements only. Some clones are missing; in checked studies, unresolved V genes explain under half, and the rest has no known cause. Clonal size and the V and J genes are those of that table, whereas D and trimming came from the DNA. Here the sample has over 200,000 clones; 70% to 90% occur a single time. The top ten clones comprise 4.5% to 7.5% of the sample.

Whole blood was collected in K2EDTA tubes by collaborating institutions according to the institutions' own protocols. For TCRbeta analysis, collaborators shipped samples in one of three forms: frozen whole blood, isolated PBMCs, or DNA extracted from either of those sample types. CDR1 and CDR2, per the germline V gene, are MGHRA and YSYEKL. The CDR3, cysteine through phenylalanine, is 13 amino acids long. Here the CDR3 DNA is all that survives: 39 bases in frame from base 1. V is clipped by 1 base and J by 4 bases, and the sequence between their germline boundaries is 5 bases long. This chain is built from TRBV4-1 and TRBJ2-1, with the D gene too uncertain to name. The source is a man aged 80 or over with acute or convalescent COVID-19. The sequenced material came from peripheral blood. CDR3 region: CASSQVGYNEQFF. The nucleotide sequence reads as follows: TGCGCCAGCAGCCAAGTCGGGTACAATGAGCAGTTCTTC.